The 18 T cell receptor beta chains below all came from one sample that was sequenced in a study of early T cells in non-severe SARS-CoV-2 infection. TCRdb re-derived calls from the 5' RACE reads in MiXCR, one entry per CDR3 protein. Here the sample spans about 60,000 distinct CDR3 sequences, less than 10% being singletons. The specimen sequenced was whole blood. The receptors shown here come from an adult who was a healthcare worker with PCR-confirmed SARS-CoV-2 infection or an uninfected control (not recorded which).

This clonotype has just a few counts. Compared with germline, one end of the junction differs, possibly owing to a read error. The CDR3 spells CAIRMTGGGDNTIFF. CDR3 bases: TGTGCCATCAGGATGACAGGGGGCGGTGATAACACCATATTTTTT. The J gene is TRBJ1-3, the V gene TRBV10-3, with 10 bases fitting TRBD1. Germline V gene lookup returns CDR1 ENHRY and CDR2 SYGVKD. CDR3 length equals 15 residues.

This clonotype was counted only a few times. The rearrangement uses TRBV5-6 and TRBJ1-2; TRBD1 might be the D (5 bases). Germline values: CDR1 SGHDT, CDR2 YYEEEE. The V end lost 3 bases, the J end lost 4 bases, and 16 bases lay between the germline ends. The CDR3 is made up of 15 amino acids. The CDR3 sequence: CASSSGTAGIYGYTF. DNA of the CDR3: TGTGCCAGCAGCTCCGGGACGGCTGGAATCTATGGCTACACCTTC.

The gene calls are TRBV20-1 and TRBJ2-1; D perhaps matches TRBD2 (5 bases). Germline CDR1 reads DFQATT; CDR2 reads SNEGSKA (reference sequence). Trimming removed 7 bases at V and 0 bases at J, with 19 bases between. CDR3 length: 16 amino acids. The CDR3 is CSVGGDLPSSYNEQFF. CDR3 DNA sequence: TGCAGTGTTGGAGGTGATCTTCCAAGCTCCTACAATGAGCAGTTCTTC.

The chain has TRBV7-9 and TRBJ2-7, with D maybe TRBD1 (6 bases). This CDR3 is 15 amino acids long. CDR1 is SEHNR and CDR2 is FQNEAQ in the germline V gene (reference sequence). Between the trimmed V and J ends, which lost 4 bases and 10 bases, there was a span of 23 bases. The CDR3 protein is CASSSPDTGSREQYV. CDR3 bases: TGTGCCAGCAGCTCCCCAGATACAGGGAGTCGCGAACAGTACGTC.

This clonotype was counted only a few times. This rearrangement joins TRBV20-1 to TRBJ1-3; D uncertain. V was clipped by 6 bases and J by 7 bases, with 22 bases between them. The CDR3 runs 15 residues. Germline V gene data show CDR1 as DFQATT and CDR2 as SNEGSKA (reference sequence). CDR3 coding DNA: TGCAGTGCCCTCAATCGGGCAGGCTCAGGCAACACCATATATTTT. Translated, it gives CSALNRAGSGNTIYF.

This clonotype was detected ten times or more. The rearrangement links TRBV7-2 to TRBJ2-7; D perhaps matches TRBD2 (7 bases). V lost 1 base to trimming and J lost 2 bases, with 15 bases between them. Germline lookup yields CDR1 SGHTA and CDR2 FQGNSA. The CDR3 totals 16 residues. CDR3 in DNA: TGTGCCAGCAGCTTAGTTTTGTGCGGGGGCCCCTACGAGCAGTACGTC. It is translated as CASSLVLCGGPYEQYV.

The chain links TRBV10-2 to TRBJ2-4, with D perhaps TRBD1 (6 bases). Trimming removed 3 bases at V and 7 bases at J, with 10 bases between. Germline V gives CDR1 WSHSY, CDR2 SAAADI. The CDR3 spans 13 residues. CDR3 sequence: CASSENTGNIQYF. In nucleotides, the CDR3 is TGCGCCAGCAGTGAAAACACAGGGAACATTCAGTACTTC.

At least ten counts were recorded for this clonotype. The rearrangement uses TRBV29-1 and TRBJ1-5, with unresolved D. V was pared by 6 bases and J by 4 bases, with 13 bases between. From germline, CDR1 is SQVTM and CDR2 ANQGSEA. The CDR3 is 13 residues long. The CDR3 region is CSVRMDGNQPQHF. In DNA form, the CDR3 reads TGCAGCGTGCGAATGGACGGTAATCAGCCCCAGCATTTT.

This chain connects TRBV3-1 to TRBJ2-3, with 7 positions matching TRBD2. CDR3 size: 16 residues. Looked up from germline, CDR1 is LGHDT and CDR2 is YNNKEL (reference sequence). Trimming removed 4 bases from V and 3 bases from J; junction bases left unmatched: 10. Here the CDR3 DNA reads TGTGCCAGCAGCCCCTACGGGGGGACGATAACAGATACGCAGTATTTT. This gives the protein CASSPYGGTITDTQYF.

This clonotype was picked up many times. V and J are TRBV21-1 and TRBJ2-7; no check of the table's D call, TRBD1, against the DNA was made. TRBV21-1 is noted as a pseudogene. The CDR3 consists of 15 residues. The DNA of the CDR3 is TGTGCCAGCAGCAAAATGTCGGACAGACCCTACGAGCAGTACGTC. This codes for CASSKMSDRPYEQYV.

This clonotype was seen ten or more times. The chain combines TRBV27 with TRBJ2-5, with a tentative D call TRBD1 (5 bases). CDR3 length: 14 residues. The V gene's germline CDR1 is MNHEY and CDR2 SMNVEV (reference sequence). Trimming pared 0 bases from V and 5 bases from J, leaving 10 bases between. This CDR3 reads CASSLSDSRETQYF. The CDR3 nucleotides read TGTGCCAGCAGTTTATCCGACAGTAGGGAGACCCAGTACTTC.

The table lists this clonotype with a few counts. V is TRBV7-8 and J is TRBJ2-7; D call uncertain. Germline V lookup: CDR1 SGHVS, CDR2 FQNEAQ. The CDR3 loop spans 20 amino acids. V shed 5 bases and J shed 2 bases, with 31 bases lying between them. The CDR3 protein is CASSPPRPENSLTAPYEQYV. For the CDR3, the DNA is TGTGCCAGCAGCCCCCCGCGGCCGGAGAATTCACTGACGGCCCCCTACGAGCAGTACGTC.

Only a few counts were recorded for this clonotype. The junction and the germline gene differ at one end; a read error may be behind it. The V and J genes are TRBV20-1 and TRBJ1-1; 8 positions agree with TRBD1. Germline assignment: CDR1 DFQATT and CDR2 SNEGSKA (reference sequence). The CDR3 loop spans 12 amino acids. CDR3: CSARGTGTEAFF. CDR3 bases: TGCAGTGCCAGAGGGACAGGCACTGAAGCTTTCTTT.

This clonotype was recorded once. A much larger clonotype is one base distant, so this may be a read error. The chain links TRBV2 to TRBJ2-2, with D maybe TRBD1 (5 bases). Germline lookup yields CDR1 SNHLY and CDR2 FYNNEI. The germline V and J ends were trimmed by 6 bases and 0 bases, with 14 bases remaining between them. CDR3 size: 16 residues. The CDR3 is CASRETTGANTGELFF. CDR3 coding DNA: TGTGCCAGCAGGGAAACTACAGGAGCGAACACCGGGGAGCTGTTTTTT.

This clonotype has a handful of counts. The J gene is TRBJ2-7, the V gene TRBV29-1; unclear D gene. The CDR3 loop spans 17 amino acids. Trimming removed 7 bases at V and 7 bases at J, with 32 bases between. CDR1 SQVTM and CDR2 ANQGSEA come from the germline V gene. Written as DNA, the CDR3 is TGCAGCGCCAAAAAAAACGTCGGGTGTGTATGGGCGCGGGAGCAGTACGTC. Translated: CSAKKNVGCVWAREQYV.

This clonotype was seen a few times. V gene TRBV12-3 or TRBV12-4 combines with J gene TRBJ1-6; D gene ambiguous. The V end was cut by 1 base, the J end by 7 bases, with 8 bases between. The CDR3 has 14 residues. CDR3 protein: CASSLGLTNSPLHF. CDR3 sequence (DNA): TGTGCCAGCAGTTTAGGACTGACCAATTCACCCCTCCACTTT.

This clonotype turned up a few times. The chain is built from TRBV9 and TRBJ1-1, with D unclear. V dropped 0 bases and J dropped 3 bases, with 27 bases sitting between them. The CDR3 covers 20 residues. Germline CDR1 is SGDLS and CDR2 is YYNGEE. The CDR3, as DNA: TGTGCCAGCAGCGTAGAGGACCCACTAAACCCCCCCTACGCGGACACTGAAGCTTTCTTT. It codes for CASSVEDPLNPPYADTEAFF. Full variable domain (rest looked up from reference TRBV9 and TRBJ1-1): DSGVTQTPKHLITATGQRVTLRCSPRSGDLSVYWYQQSLDQGLQFLIQYYNGEERAKGNILERFSAQQFPDLHSELNLSSLELGDSALYFCASSVEDPLNPPYADTEAFFGQGTRLTVV.

This rearrangement joins TRBV7-2 to TRBJ2-1; TRBD2 agrees at 13 bases. Germline trimming cut 1 base from V and 7 bases from J; bases unmatched to any gene: 10. CDR3 length equals 18 residues. CDR1 SGHTA and CDR2 FQGNSA come from the germline V gene. The CDR3 nucleotides are TGTGCCAGCAGCTTAGTTACTTCGGGACTAGCGGGGCCTAATGAGCAGTTCTTC. Amino acid sequence: CASSLVTSGLAGPNEQFF.